Listed below are T cell receptor beta chains from one sample, sequenced in a study of T cells in localized non-small cell lung cancer. The data were produced by immunoSEQ multiplex PCR, yet TCRdb's version contains in-frame clones alone and is incomplete. The sample shows 25,000 to 40,000 clones, roughly 75% of them seen only once. Sample: peripheral blood, taken before any cancer treatment. These receptors all stem from a male donor older than 55 with stage III squamous cell lung carcinoma. Each CDR3 is given with its conserved first and last residue. The D gene is left open where the match is weak. Clone size is not always given. Where it is, it says once, few, many or a class for expanded clones.

length,size,J,V,D,CDR3,DNA
16,-,TRBJ1-5,TRBV7-2,TRBD1,CASSLNQAGQGQPQHF,TGTGCCAGCAGCTTAAATCAGGCGGGACAGGGCCAGCCCCAGCATTTT
12,-,TRBJ1-1,TRBV7-2,-,CASSFSGGEAFF,TGTGCCAGCAGCTTTAGTGGGGGTGAAGCTTTCTTT
13,-,TRBJ2-7,TRBV7-2,TRBD2,CASSLRRGDEQYF,TGTGCCAGCAGCTTACGTCGGGGGGACGAGCAGTACTTC
16,-,TRBJ1-1,TRBV4-2,-,CASSPRRVGMNTEAFF,TGTGCCAGCAGCCCCCGTCGGGTGGGAATGAACACTGAAGCTTTCTTT
14,-,TRBJ2-3,TRBV5-6,-,CASSYVTEDFGQYF,TGTGCCAGCAGCTACGTAACGGAGGACTTTGGGCAGTATTTT
18,-,TRBJ2-5,TRBV7-6,-,CASSPRPPGMRYQETQYF,TGTGCCAGCAGCCCTAGACCCCCGGGTATGAGGTACCAAGAGACCCAGTACTTC
18,-,TRBJ1-6,TRBV7-7,-,CASSRLVVRGSEKSPLHF,TGTGCCAGCAGCCGCTTAGTGGTCAGGGGAAGTGAAAAGTCACCCCTCCACTTT
13,-,TRBJ2-5,TRBV7-3,-,CASSLEGRETQYF,TGTGCCAGCAGCTTAGAGGGGCGGGAGACCCAGTACTTC
16,few,TRBJ2-2,TRBV27,TRBD2,CASSETSGGGTGELFF,TGTGCCAGCAGCGAAACTAGCGGAGGCGGCACCGGGGAGCTGTTTTTT
15,-,TRBJ2-1,TRBV11-2,-,CASSLALSPYNEQFF,TGTGCCAGCAGCTTAGCGTTGTCTCCCTACAATGAGCAGTTCTTC
13,-,TRBJ1-5,TRBV27,-,CASSLGEGQPQHF,TGTGCCAGCAGTTTAGGGGAGGGACAGCCCCAGCATTTT
17,once,TRBJ1-6,TRBV7-8,TRBD1,CASSFLWTGSYNSPLHF,TGTGCCAGCAGCTTCCTATGGACAGGCTCCTATAATTCACCCCTCCACTTT
14,once,TRBJ2-1,TRBV4-2,TRBD2,CASSQDKEGRVEFF,TGTGCCAGCAGCCAAGATAAGGAGGGGAGGGTGGAGTTCTTC
16,-,TRBJ2-1,TRBV5-4,TRBD2,CASSQSAGLAGYEQFF,TGTGCCAGCAGCCAAAGTGCTGGACTAGCGGGTTATGAGCAGTTCTTC
15,once,TRBJ2-1,TRBV4-2,-,CASSRGGEDYNEQFF,TGTGCCAGCAGCCGAGGGGGTGAGGACTACAATGAGCAGTTCTTC
13,-,TRBJ1-2,TRBV7-8,-,CASSLAVIGGYTF,TGTGCCAGCAGCCTAGCGGTAATCGGGGGCTACACCTTC
14,-,TRBJ1-1,TRBV6-6,-,CASTPRVGSTEAFF,TGTGCCAGCACTCCAAGGGTGGGATCCACTGAAGCTTTCTTT
14,-,TRBJ1-2,TRBV6-6,-,CASSSAVTNYGYTF,TGTGCCAGCAGTTCTGCGGTCACCAACTATGGCTACACCTTC
13,-,TRBJ2-3,TRBV7-9,-,CASSLDSTDTQYF,TGTGCCAGCAGCCTCGACAGCACAGATACGCAGTATTTT
15,-,TRBJ1-1,TRBV4-3,-,CASSQYSNMNTEAFF,TGCGCCAGCAGCCAGTACAGCAACATGAACACTGAAGCTTTCTTT
18,-,TRBJ1-4,TRBV19,TRBD1,CASSISRQGQSPNEKLFF,TGTGCCAGTAGTATTTCACGACAGGGGCAGTCTCCTAATGAAAAACTGTTTTTT
16,few,TRBJ2-1,TRBV7-2,TRBD1,CASSLVDRAAGNEQFF,TGTGCCAGCAGCTTAGTCGACAGGGCTGCGGGCAATGAGCAGTTCTTC
12,-,TRBJ2-3,TRBV2,-,CASSFSTDTQYF,TGTGCCAGCAGTTTCAGCACAGATACGCAGTATTTT
15,-,TRBJ2-1,TRBV15,TRBD2,CATSRDRGRVNEQFF,TGTGCCACCAGCAGAGATCGGGGGAGGGTAAATGAGCAGTTCTTC
15,-,TRBJ2-7,TRBV28,-,CASSSAGKSSYEQYF,TGTGCCAGCAGTTCGGCAGGGAAGAGCTCCTACGAGCAGTACTTC
13,medium-sized,TRBJ1-1,TRBV5-8,-,CASSLGAVTEAFF,TGTGCCAGCAGCTTGGGTGCGGTCACTGAAGCTTTCTTT
11,-,TRBJ2-1,TRBV20-1,TRBD1,CSALDRNEQFF,TGCAGTGCCCTGGACAGGAATGAGCAGTTCTTC
15,-,TRBJ1-4,TRBV7-2,-,CASSLVGIHGEKLFF,TGTGCCAGCAGCTTAGTGGGGATCCATGGTGAAAAACTGTTTTTT
15,-,TRBJ2-7,TRBV27,TRBD2,CASSSWTSGSAEQYF,TGTGCCAGCAGTTCCTGGACTAGCGGGAGCGCCGAGCAGTACTTC
16,-,TRBJ2-1,TRBV15,TRBD1,CATSRPGQVVGNEQFF,TGTGCCACCAGCAGACCCGGACAGGTAGTGGGCAATGAGCAGTTCTTC
15,-,TRBJ2-1,TRBV27,-,CASNSIPPSYNEQFF,TGTGCCAGCAATTCGATTCCGCCCTCCTACAATGAGCAGTTCTTC
12,-,TRBJ1-1,TRBV14,-,CASSQRQLRAFF,TGTGCCAGCAGCCAAAGACAACTTCGGGCTTTCTTT
15,-,TRBJ1-2,TRBV19,TRBD1,CASSAGTASEDGYTF,TGTGCCAGTAGTGCCGGGACAGCATCCGAGGATGGCTACACCTTC
16,-,TRBJ2-3,TRBV7-9,-,CASSFGPPVTTDTQYF,TGTGCCAGCAGTTTCGGACCACCAGTCACCACAGATACGCAGTATTTT
12,-,TRBJ1-1,TRBV29-1,TRBD1,CRSWTGGTEAFF,TGCAGATCTTGGACAGGGGGCACTGAAGCTTTCTTT
14,-,TRBJ1-4,TRBV9,-,CASSVGFGSEKLFF,TGTGCCAGCAGCGTCGGGTTTGGTAGTGAAAAACTGTTTTTT
13,-,TRBJ1-4,TRBV7-2,-,CASSLESWGKLFF,TGTGCCAGCAGCTTAGAATCCTGGGGAAAACTGTTTTTT
12,-,TRBJ1-1,TRBV18,-,CASSPGGTLAFF,TGTGCCAGCTCACCGGGAGGGACGTTAGCTTTCTTT
15,-,TRBJ1-6,TRBV7-3,TRBD1,CASSPDRELDSPLHF,TGTGCCAGCAGTCCCGACAGGGAGTTAGATTCACCCCTCCACTTT
12,-,TRBJ2-5,TRBV18,-,CASSPLEETQYF,TGTGCCAGCTCACCACTCGAAGAGACCCAGTACTTC
12,-,TRBJ2-7,TRBV28,-,CASSSSPYEQYF,TGTGCCAGCAGCTCCTCCCCCTACGAGCAGTACTTC
14,-,TRBJ2-1,TRBV2,-,CASSEQGLDNEQFF,TGTGCCAGCAGTGAACAGGGTTTAGACAATGAGCAGTTCTTC
16,-,TRBJ1-5,TRBV5-5,TRBD1,CASSDPGQGLIQPQHF,TGTGCCAGCAGCGATCCGGGACAGGGGTTGATTCAGCCCCAGCATTTT
16,-,TRBJ2-7,TRBV18,TRBD1,CASSLGASGQAYEQYF,TGTGCCAGCTCACTGGGGGCGTCGGGACAGGCCTACGAGCAGTACTTC
12,-,TRBJ1-2,TRBV5-6,TRBD1,CASSPGQGLYTF,TGTGCCAGCAGCCCGGGACAGGGATTGTACACCTTC
11,few,TRBJ2-2,TRBV30,-,CAWQSTGELFF,TGTGCCTGGCAGAGCACCGGGGAGCTGTTTTTT
17,-,TRBJ2-5,TRBV28,-,CASSFGLPGEDQETQYF,TGTGCCAGCAGTTTCGGGCTTCCAGGGGAGGACCAAGAGACCCAGTACTTC
12,medium-sized,TRBJ1-6,TRBV4-3,-,CASSQDNSPLHF,TGCGCCAGCAGCCAAGATAATTCACCCCTCCACTTT
13,-,TRBJ2-5,TRBV30,-,CAWSLGMKETQYF,TGTGCCTGGAGTTTAGGGATGAAAGAGACCCAGTACTTC
15,-,TRBJ2-2,TRBV9,-,CASSRGGLNTGELFF,TGTGCCAGCAGTCGTGGGGGGTTAAACACCGGGGAGCTGTTTTTT
14,few,TRBJ2-3,TRBV29-1,-,CSVSPVLSTDTQYF,TGCAGCGTTTCCCCTGTCCTTAGCACAGATACGCAGTATTTT
20,-,TRBJ2-3,TRBV28,TRBD2,CASSPVYISLAGGPVDTQYF,TGTGCCAGCAGCCCCGTTTATATCTCTTTAGCGGGAGGGCCGGTAGATACGCAGTATTTT